This T cell receptor beta chain was recorded in a study of shared clonotypes between healthy human individuals. Overall study results and limits: Non-shared clonotypes had lower generation probabilities than those shared by all four donors.

Trimming took off 2 bases at V and 7 bases at J, with 11 bases between the two ends. This CDR3 spans 13 amino acids. Germline CDR1 reads SGHVS; CDR2 reads FQNEAQ. Profiled with immunoSEQ multiplex PCR; TCRdb holds only in-frame clones, not every one. This table has 2 million to 2.5 million clones, approximately 90% appearing once. To note about this clone: Its target is not known.

Sequenced: naive CD4+ T cells from PBMCs. The subset was: CD45RA+ positively selected. The clonotype was recovered from a man aged 18 to 29 in good health. Some clones in this sample may be carry-over from other donors' samples. V is TRBV7-8 and J is TRBJ1-1; possibly TRBD1 for D (6 bases). The CDR3 sequence: CASSLNRENEAFF. The CDR3 region has the DNA TGTGCCAGCAGCTTAAACAGGGAGAATGAAGCTTTCTTT.